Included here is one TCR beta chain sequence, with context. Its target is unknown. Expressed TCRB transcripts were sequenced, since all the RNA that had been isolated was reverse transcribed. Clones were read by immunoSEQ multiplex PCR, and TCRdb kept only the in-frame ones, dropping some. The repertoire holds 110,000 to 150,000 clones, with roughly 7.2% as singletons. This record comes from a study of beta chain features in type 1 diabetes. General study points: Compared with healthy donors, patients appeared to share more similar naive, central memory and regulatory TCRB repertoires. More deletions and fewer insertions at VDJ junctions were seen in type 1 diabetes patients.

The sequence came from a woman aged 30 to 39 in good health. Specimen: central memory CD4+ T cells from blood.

Here the CDR3 DNA reads TGTGCCAGCAGCGCCGGGGGTATTGGGCAAGAGACCCAGTACTTC. Translation gives CASSAGGIGQETQYF. V gene TRBV9 combines with J gene TRBJ2-5, with D maybe TRBD2 (6 bases). In germline, CDR1 is SGDLS, CDR2 YYNGEE. Trimming removed 3 bases at V and 2 bases at J, with 14 bases between. This CDR3 comprises 15 residues.